This TCR beta chain is from a study of blood T cell repertoires in COVID-19. Across the whole study: Sites in the United States, Italy and Spain provided acute and convalescent COVID-19 samples. T cells, B-cell-depleted T cells, or PBMCs supplied cDNA or gDNA.

The CDR3 totals 16 residues. With 3 bases clipped from V and 2 bases from J, the junction kept 3 bases outside the gene matches. Germline V CDR1 and CDR2: MGHRA, YSYEKL. Authors' analysis steps: Using reference gene primer amplification, nucleated cell counts were estimated. Here immunoSEQ multiplex PCR was the method, and the copy in TCRdb shows in-frame clones only, minus some. V and J calls and clone size are copied from that table; D and trimming were computed from the DNA. The sample lists over 85,000 clones, more than 75% occurring once. The V and J genes are TRBV4-1 and TRBJ2-7, with 14 positions matching TRBD2. The specimen sequenced was peripheral blood. The clonotype comes from a woman aged 80 or over with acute or convalescent COVID-19. The CDR3 reads CASSQAGLAGAYEQYF. CDR3 sequence (DNA): TGCGCCAGCAGCCAGGCGGGACTAGCGGGGGCCTACGAGCAGTACTTC.